This T cell receptor beta chain emerged from a study of OX40 agonist ivuxolimab in advanced cancers. Study-level information: Males comprised 82.7% of the group, whose mean age was about 61 years (range 23 to 79).

The CDR3 loop spans 17 amino acids. CDR1 SGHVS and CDR2 FNYEAQ come from the germline V gene. V lost 2 bases and J lost 1, with 17 bases in between. The repertoire was sequenced with immunoSEQ multiplex PCR; TCRdb's copy has only in-frame clones and lacks some. The sample consists of tens of thousands of clones, 80% to 95% of them appearing once. This clone was detected only once. This sequence joins TRBV7-6 and TRBJ1-1; maybe TRBD1 (5 bases). This receptor was obtained from an adult with an advanced solid tumor such as melanoma, head and neck, liver or kidney cancer. Sequenced here: CD4+ or CD8+ T cells sorted from blood, sampled in a trial of the OX40 agonist ivuxolimab. CDR3 nucleotide sequence: TGTGCCAGCAGCTTACGCTCAGGGCAAGAGTCGAACACTGAAGCTTTCTTT. Amino acids: CASSLRSGQESNTEAFF.